Below are 22 T cell receptor beta chains sequenced from a single sample in a study of blood T cell repertoires in COVID-19. Profiled with immunoSEQ multiplex PCR; TCRdb holds only in-frame clones, not every one. The sample gives 150,000 to 200,000 clones, roughly 80% of which show up once; about 5.5% is in the top ten. Source material: peripheral blood. The receptors derive from a woman in her twenties or thirties with acute or convalescent COVID-19.

This clone was recorded a few times. The chain combines TRBV24-1 with TRBJ1-1; TRBD1 matches at 9 bases. Trimming removed 10 bases from V and 1 base from J; junction bases left unmatched: 6. CDR3 length equals 14 residues. Germline assignment: CDR1 KGHDR and CDR2 SFDVKD. The CDR3 DNA sequence: TGTGCCACGCAGCCGGGACAGGGGAACACTGAAGCTTTCTTT. Protein: CATQPGQGNTEAFF.

The rearrangement links TRBV5-1 to TRBJ2-3, with TRBD2 matching 7 bases. Germline loops: CDR1 SGHRS, CDR2 YFSETQ. The CDR3 covers 15 residues. Trimming removed 7 bases from V and 4 bases from J; junction bases left unmatched: 12. The chain's CDR3 is CASYGPSGLSDTQYF. The CDR3 DNA reads as TGCGCCAGCTACGGTCCTAGCGGTCTATCAGATACGCAGTATTTT. Combining the CDR3 with reference TRBV5-1 and TRBJ2-3 gives the whole variable domain KAGVTQTPRYLIKTRGQQVTLSCSPISGHRSVSWYQQTPGQGLQFLFEYFSETQRNKGNFPGRFSGRQFSNSRSEMNVSTLELGDSALYLCASYGPSGLSDTQYFGPGTRLTVL.

The rearrangement joins TRBV12-3 or TRBV12-4 to TRBJ2-7, with D possibly TRBD1 on 6 matching bases. The CDR3 totals 12 residues. V shed 6 bases and J shed 8 bases, with 14 bases lying between them. CDR3: CASSLGTTQQYF. The CDR3, as DNA: TGTGCCAGCAGCCTCGGGACAACCCAGCAGTACTTC.

This clone was counted between two and nine times. The CDR3 is CASSPGTADNSPLHF. DNA for the CDR3: TGTGCCAGCTCACCCGGGACAGCGGATAATTCACCCCTCCACTTT. J is TRBJ1-6 and V is TRBV18; TRBD1 aligns across 7 bases. The CDR3 is 15 amino acids. The J segment lost 5 bases and the V segment lost 3 bases, leaving 4 bases of the junction unmatched. The germline V gene has CDR1 KGHSH and CDR2 LQKENI. The full variable domain, its missing parts supplied by reference TRBV18 and TRBJ1-6, is NAGVMQNPRHLVRRRGQEARLRCSPMKGHSHVYWYRQLPEEGLKFMVYLQKENIIDESGMPKERFSAEFPKEGPSILRIQQVVRGDSAAYFCASSPGTADNSPLHFGNGTRLTVT.

The V gene is TRBV25-1, the J gene TRBJ1-1; perhaps TRBD1 as D (5 bases). V dropped 11 bases and J dropped 4 bases, with 17 bases sitting between them. Germline-derived CDR1 and CDR2 are MGHDK and SYGVNS. This CDR3 has 13 amino acids. CDR3 nucleotide sequence: TGTGCCTCCTGGGGCGGGAGAGGCACTGAAGCTTTCTTT. Residues: CASWGGRGTEAFF.

V and J are TRBV6-5 and TRBJ1-3; D may be TRBD1 (6 bases). The CDR3 extends over 15 amino acids. Between the trimmed V and J ends, which lost 7 bases and 1 base, there was a span of 14 bases. Germline CDR1 reads MNHEY; CDR2 reads SVGAGI. DNA for the CDR3: TGTGCCAGCATGAGCCAGGGGAAATCTGGAAACACCATATATTTT. Translating it yields CASMSQGKSGNTIYF.

The rearrangement uses TRBV28 and TRBJ1-4; 7 nucleotides align to TRBD1. Trimming took 5 bases from V and 6 from J; bases not matched to a gene: 6. Germline V gives CDR1 MDHEN, CDR2 SYDVKM. CDR3 length equals 14 residues. The CDR3 DNA follows: TGTGCCAGCAGTCCCCGGGACAGCTATGAAAAACTGTTTTTT. It specifies CASSPRDSYEKLFF.

The rearrangement joins TRBV5-4 to TRBJ2-5; 8 positions agree with TRBD1. The V gene end was trimmed by 2 bases and the J gene end by 5 bases; junction bases not matched to a gene: 8. The CDR3 runs 15 residues. Germline lookup yields CDR1 SGHNT and CDR2 YYREEE (reference sequence). The CDR3, as DNA: TGTGCCAGCAGCTTACTGGACAGGGAAAGGGAGACCCAGTACTTC. Its translation is CASSLLDRERETQYF.

The rearrangement uses TRBV6-1 and TRBJ1-1; D is unclear. CDR3 length: 14 amino acids. The V end was cut by 3 bases, the J end by 1 base, with 9 bases between. Germline V CDR1 and CDR2: MNHNS, SASEGT. The CDR3 spells CASSDEVWNTEAFF. The DNA for the CDR3 is TGTGCCAGCAGTGACGAGGTATGGAACACTGAAGCTTTCTTT.

This clone has just a few counts. The chain employs TRBV27 and TRBJ2-5; 16 bases are a match to TRBD2. The CDR3 contains 17 residues. Losses at the gene ends were 6 bases for V and 0 bases for J; bases not matched to a gene: 4. Germline V lookup: CDR1 MNHEY, CDR2 SMNVEV (reference sequence). In DNA form, the CDR3 reads TGTGCCAGCAGATCGGGACTAGCGGGGGGGGACCAAGAGACCCAGTACTTC. Translation gives CASRSGLAGGDQETQYF.

Comment on this clone: This specimen includes other DNA sequences encoding the same CDR3. This chain uses TRBV28 with TRBJ1-5, with unresolved D. Germline values: CDR1 MDHEN, CDR2 SYDVKM. The germline V and J ends were trimmed by 5 bases and 0 bases, with 11 bases remaining between them. There are 15 residues in the CDR3. CDR3 protein: CASSADNNSNQPQHF. DNA of the CDR3: TGTGCCAGCAGTGCAGATAACAATAGCAATCAGCCCCAGCATTTT. The full variable domain, rest sourced from reference TRBV28 and TRBJ1-5, is DVKVTQSSRYLVKRTGEKVFLECVQDMDHENMFWYRQDPGLGLRLIYFSYDVKMKEKGDIPEGYSVSREKKERFSLILESASTNQTSMYLCASSADNNSNQPQHFGDGTRLSIL.

The chain couples TRBV28 to TRBJ2-7, with D possibly being TRBD1 (6 bases). The germline V gene has CDR1 MDHEN and CDR2 SYDVKM. Between the trimmed V and J ends, which lost 6 bases and 1 base, there was a span of 16 bases. The CDR3 is made up of 15 amino acids. The CDR3 DNA reads as TGTGCCAGCAGGGGTAACCAGGGGCGATCCTACGAGCAGTACTTC. Amino acid sequence: CASRGNQGRSYEQYF.

The chain links TRBV27 to TRBJ2-7, with D unclear. The germline gives CDR1 MNHEY, CDR2 SMNVEV (reference sequence). The V end was cut by 6 bases, the J end by 6 bases, with 12 bases between. The CDR3 spans 12 residues. Here the CDR3 reads CASRRPTGEQYF. The DNA of the CDR3 is TGTGCCAGCAGGCGGCCGACCGGCGAGCAGTACTTC.

The rearrangement links TRBV15 to TRBJ2-3; the match to TRBD1 covers 9 bases. The V gene's germline CDR1 is LNHNV and CDR2 YYDKDF (reference sequence). Losses at the gene ends were 4 bases for V and 4 bases for J; bases not matched to a gene: 6. This CDR3 is built from 15 residues. The CDR3 nucleotides read TGTGCCACCAGCACCTCTGGGACAGGGCCAGATACGCAGTATTTT. The encoded protein is CATSTSGTGPDTQYF.

V usage is TRBV28 and J usage is TRBJ1-1, with TRBD1 as a possible D gene (6 bases). This CDR3 is 16 amino acids long. The germline V and J ends were trimmed by 3 bases and 1 base, with 15 bases remaining between them. CDR1 and CDR2 (germline): MDHEN, SYDVKM. The CDR3 loop reads CASSFLRQASNTEAFF. In DNA, the CDR3 is TGTGCCAGCAGTTTTCTAAGACAGGCCTCGAACACTGAAGCTTTCTTT.

The chain is built from TRBV5-6 and TRBJ1-2; unclear D gene. Trimming shortened V by 1 base and J by 8 bases, and 18 bases separated the two germline ends. This CDR3 is built from 15 residues. In germline, CDR1 is SGHDT, CDR2 YYEEEE. The CDR3 DNA follows: TGTGCCAGCAGCTTGTTTTTTCTTCCTCAAAGCGGCTACACCTTC. Its translation: CASSLFFLPQSGYTF.

The V call is TRBV28, the J call TRBJ2-6; 7 bases align to TRBD1. The CDR3 loop spans 18 amino acids. V dropped 6 bases and J dropped 0; count of bases not matched to a gene: 11. The V gene's germline CDR1 is MDHEN and CDR2 SYDVKM. CDR3 residues: CASRGQRQGVSGANVLTF. The CDR3, as DNA: TGTGCCAGCAGGGGCCAGAGGCAGGGGGTCTCTGGGGCCAACGTCCTGACTTTC. The whole variable domain, remainder taken from reference TRBV28 and TRBJ2-6, is DVKVTQSSRYLVKRTGEKVFLECVQDMDHENMFWYRQDPGLGLRLIYFSYDVKMKEKGDIPEGYSVSREKKERFSLILESASTNQTSMYLCASRGQRQGVSGANVLTFGAGSRLTVL.

The chain uses TRBV11-2 and TRBJ2-7, with 10 bases fitting TRBD1. This CDR3 is 15 amino acids long. Germline loops: CDR1 SGHAT, CDR2 FQNNGV. Trimming took 1 base from V and 2 from J; bases not matched to a gene: 2. CDR3 region: CASSLVGTGAYEQYF. The CDR3 nucleotides are TGTGCCAGCAGCTTAGTCGGGACAGGGGCCTACGAGCAGTACTTC.

The genes are TRBV5-1 and TRBJ1-2; the match to TRBD1 covers 8 bases. The CDR3 runs 16 residues. The germline gives CDR1 SGHRS, CDR2 YFSETQ. V was clipped by 0 bases and J by 8 bases; unmatched bases: 12. The CDR3 DNA reads as TGCGCCAGCAGCTTGGCCATATCAGGGGGCGCAGGGGGCTACACCTTC. It is translated as CASSLAISGGAGGYTF.

The V gene is TRBV20-1, the J gene TRBJ2-1; D is ambiguous. The CDR3 sequence is 16 residues long. Germline loops: CDR1 DFQATT, CDR2 SNEGSKA (reference sequence). V gave up 3 bases and J gave up 0 bases, with 15 bases separating them. CDR3 sequence: CSASLSRTSSYNEQFF. The CDR3 DNA reads as TGCAGTGCTAGTTTGAGTCGTACGAGCTCCTACAATGAGCAGTTCTTC.

This chain connects TRBV24-1 to TRBJ1-2; TRBD1 aligns across 7 bases. Unmatched junction bases numbered 6, after V lost 9 bases and J lost 0 bases. The CDR3 spans 14 residues. Germline lookup yields CDR1 KGHDR and CDR2 SFDVKD. DNA of the CDR3: TGTGCCACCCCAGAGGACAGGCCTAACTATGGCTACACCTTC. As protein: CATPEDRPNYGYTF.

V usage is TRBV29-1 and J usage is TRBJ1-1; D may be TRBD1 (6 bases). The CDR3 loop spans 15 amino acids. From germline, CDR1 is SQVTM and CDR2 ANQGSEA. The V and J ends lost 4 bases and 2 bases respectively, with 17 bases between them. DNA of the CDR3: TGCAGCGTTGCTCCAGAGACAGGTCTCAACACTGAAGCTTTCTTT. This translates into CSVAPETGLNTEAFF.